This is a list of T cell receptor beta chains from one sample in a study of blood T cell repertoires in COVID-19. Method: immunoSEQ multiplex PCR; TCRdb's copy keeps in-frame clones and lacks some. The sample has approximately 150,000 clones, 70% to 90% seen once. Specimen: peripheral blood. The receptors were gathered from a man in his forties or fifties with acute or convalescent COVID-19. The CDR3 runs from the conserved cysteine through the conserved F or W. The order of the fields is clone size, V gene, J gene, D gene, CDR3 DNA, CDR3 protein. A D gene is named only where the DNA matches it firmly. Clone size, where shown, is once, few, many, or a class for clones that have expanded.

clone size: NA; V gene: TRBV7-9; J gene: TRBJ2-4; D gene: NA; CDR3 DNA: TGTGCCAGCAGCCCACTCGCAAACATTCAGTACTTC; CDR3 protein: CASSPLANIQYF
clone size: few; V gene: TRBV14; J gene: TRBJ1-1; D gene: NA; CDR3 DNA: TGTGCCAGCAGCCCACATCCCTACACTGAAGCTTTCTTT; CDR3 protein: CASSPHPYTEAFF
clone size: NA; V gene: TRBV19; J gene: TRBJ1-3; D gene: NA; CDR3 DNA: TGTGCCAGTAGTATTGGAACGCGGGGAAACACCATATATTTT; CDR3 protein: CASSIGTRGNTIYF
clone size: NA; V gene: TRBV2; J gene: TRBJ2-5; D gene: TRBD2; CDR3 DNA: TGTGCCAGCAGTGAAACCCTAGCGGGGGGCAGGGAGACCCAGTACTTC; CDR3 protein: CASSETLAGGRETQYF
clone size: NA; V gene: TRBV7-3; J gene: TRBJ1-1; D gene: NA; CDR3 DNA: TGTGCCAGCAGCCTTACAGGAGGGGACACTGAAGCTTTCTTT; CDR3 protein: CASSLTGGDTEAFF
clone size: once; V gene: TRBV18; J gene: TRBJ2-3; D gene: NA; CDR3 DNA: TGTGCCAGCTCACGGGCAGCCCCCCATAGCACAGATACGCAGTATTTT; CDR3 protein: CASSRAAPHSTDTQYF
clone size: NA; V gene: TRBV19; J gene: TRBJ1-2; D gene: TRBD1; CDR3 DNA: TGTGCCAGTTCGCCCCGGGACAGATTCTATGGCTACACCTTC; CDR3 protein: CASSPRDRFYGYTF
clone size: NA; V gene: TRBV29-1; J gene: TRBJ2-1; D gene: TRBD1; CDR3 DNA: TGCAGCGCGCCGGGACAGGTATACAATGGGCAGTTCTTC; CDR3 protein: CSAPGQVYNGQFF
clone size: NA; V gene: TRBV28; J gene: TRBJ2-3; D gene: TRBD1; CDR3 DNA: TGTGCCAGCAGTCCCCCGGGACAGGGAGGGACAGATACGCAGTATTTT; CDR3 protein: CASSPPGQGGTDTQYF
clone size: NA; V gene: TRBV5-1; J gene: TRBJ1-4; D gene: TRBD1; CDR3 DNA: TGCGCCAGCAGCTTCAGCCACAGGGGAACTAATGAAAAACTGTTTTTT; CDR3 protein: CASSFSHRGTNEKLFF
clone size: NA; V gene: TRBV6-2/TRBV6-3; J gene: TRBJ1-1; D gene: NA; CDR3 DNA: TGTGCCAGCAGTTACTCGAGGGCGTTGACTGAAGCTTTCTTT; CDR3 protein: CASSYSRALTEAFF
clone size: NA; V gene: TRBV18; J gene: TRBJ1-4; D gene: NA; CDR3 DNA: TGTGCCAGCTCACTAATCGGACAGCCAACTAATGAAAAACTGTTTTTT; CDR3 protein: CASSLIGQPTNEKLFF
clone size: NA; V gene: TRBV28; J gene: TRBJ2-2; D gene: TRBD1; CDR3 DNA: TGTGCCAGCAGTTTTCAGGGGGCGGGCACCGGGGAGCTGTTTTTT; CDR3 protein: CASSFQGAGTGELFF
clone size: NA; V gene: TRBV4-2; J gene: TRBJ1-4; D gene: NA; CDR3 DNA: TGTGCCAGCAGCTCCGGGTCGACTAATGAAAAACTGTTTTTT; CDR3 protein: CASSSGSTNEKLFF
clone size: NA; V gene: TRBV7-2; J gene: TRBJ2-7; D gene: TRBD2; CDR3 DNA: TGTGCCAGCAGCTATAGCGGGGGCCAGACCTACGAGCAGTACTTC; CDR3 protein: CASSYSGGQTYEQYF
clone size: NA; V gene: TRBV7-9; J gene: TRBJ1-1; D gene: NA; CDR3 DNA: TGTGCCAGCAGCTTAGCGGGACACGACAACACTGAAGCTTTCTTT; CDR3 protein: CASSLAGHDNTEAFF
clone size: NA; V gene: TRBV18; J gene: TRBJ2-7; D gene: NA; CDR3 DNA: TGTGCCAGCTCAATCTCCGGACACGCGCAATACGAGCAGTACTTC; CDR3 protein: CASSISGHAQYEQYF
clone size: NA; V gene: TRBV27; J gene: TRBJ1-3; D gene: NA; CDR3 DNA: TGTGCCAGCAGTTCCTCCCCAGGACAAAGGGCCACGGTCGCTGGAAACACCATATATTTT; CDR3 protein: CASSSSPGQRATVAGNTIYF
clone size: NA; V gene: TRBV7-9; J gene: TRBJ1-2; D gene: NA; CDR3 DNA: TGTGCCAGCAGCTTAGTGGGGGGATTTGGCTACACCTTC; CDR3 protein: CASSLVGGFGYTF
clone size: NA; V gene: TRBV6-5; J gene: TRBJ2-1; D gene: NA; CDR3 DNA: TGTGCCAGCAGTTACACCCACACAAACCATTACAATGAGCAGTTCTTC; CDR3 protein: CASSYTHTNHYNEQFF
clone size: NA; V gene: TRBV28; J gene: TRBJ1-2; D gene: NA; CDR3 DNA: TGTGCCAGCAGTTTGCTGGGGCAGGGCGGCTACACCTTC; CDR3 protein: CASSLLGQGGYTF
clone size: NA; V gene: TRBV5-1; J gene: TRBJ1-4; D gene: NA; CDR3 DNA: TGCGCCAGCTCACTGGGGGGAGCTAATGAAAAACTGTTTTTT; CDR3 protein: CASSLGGANEKLFF
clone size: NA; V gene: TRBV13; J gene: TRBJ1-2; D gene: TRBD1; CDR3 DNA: TGTGCCAGCAGCTCCGCCTTTGGACAGGGGTTCAGTGGCTACACCTTC; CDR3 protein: CASSSAFGQGFSGYTF
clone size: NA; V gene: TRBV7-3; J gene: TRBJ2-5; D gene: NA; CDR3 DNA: TGTGCCAGCAGCCGCAAGGGGGGGGCCTCAGAGACCCAGTACTTC; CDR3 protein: CASSRKGGASETQYF
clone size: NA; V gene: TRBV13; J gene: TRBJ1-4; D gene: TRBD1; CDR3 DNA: TGTGCCAGCAGTTCTTCCGGGACAGGGGGGAATGAAAAACTGTTTTTT; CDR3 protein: CASSSSGTGGNEKLFF
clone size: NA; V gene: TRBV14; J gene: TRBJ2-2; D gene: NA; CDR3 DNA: TGTGCCAGCAGCCCGCACAATGAGCTGTTTTTT; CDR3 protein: CASSPHNELFF
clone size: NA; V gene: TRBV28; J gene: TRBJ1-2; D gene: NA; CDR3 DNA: TGTGCCAGCACCAATCGGGGGGGAACTAGCACCTTC; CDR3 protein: CASTNRGGTSTF
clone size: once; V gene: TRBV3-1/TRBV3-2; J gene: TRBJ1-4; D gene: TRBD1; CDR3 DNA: TGTGCCAGCAGCCAGGGCACAGGGGGCTGGGAAAAACTGTTTTTT; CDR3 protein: CASSQGTGGWEKLFF
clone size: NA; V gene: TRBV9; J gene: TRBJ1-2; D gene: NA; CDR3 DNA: TGTGCCAGCAGCGGGCTGAAAAGCTATGGCTACACCTTC; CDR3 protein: CASSGLKSYGYTF